This T cell receptor (beta chain) was found in a study of human T cells and chemical hapten exposure. Study background: Sensitization involved placing 2% DPC onto a 2 cm by 2 cm region of upper inner arm skin. Small pooled library volume differences mainly caused per-sample TCR yield variation. The study, taken as a whole, reports: Relative to control repertoires, expanded TCRs gave rise to significantly more large CDR3 similarity clusters.

This clonotype was found many times. Its target is not known. V dropped 0 bases and J dropped 9; count of bases not matched to a gene: 8. Germline V gene lookup returns CDR1 MNHEY and CDR2 SVGAGI. The CDR3 consists of 17 residues. Time point of the sample: patch test 2, 6 weeks after DPC sensitization. Treatment in this sample: therapeutic diphenylcyclopropenone sensitization with weekly scalp DPC. The library gave individual cDNA molecules unique molecular identifiers. In TCRdb, the RACE reads were re-called with MiXCR into one record per CDR3 protein. The sample has a few hundred thousand distinct CDR3 sequences, more than 5% seen once.

The TCR comes from a woman under 30 with alopecia areata. Some clones in this sample may be carry-over from other donors' samples. The chain uses TRBV6-5 and TRBJ2-1; 13 bases fit TRBD2. Specimen: whole blood, collected in connection with sensitization to the hapten diphenylcyclopropenone (DPC). The CDR3 coding sequence is TGTGCCAGCAGTTACTCGAAAACTAGCGGGGGGGCCTTTGAGCAGTTCTTC. Protein product: CASSYSKTSGGAFEQFF.